The clone carrying this TCR beta chain has a handful of counts. The antigen remains unidentified. Each CDR3 protein is one row after TCRdb ran MiXCR on the 5' RACE reads. The table includes 290,000 or so distinct CDR3 sequences, just under 20% detected once. This sample is part of a study of T-cell memory formation after mild COVID-19. Whole-study findings and limits: Researchers could not confirm that second-wave clones peaking on day 37 targeted SARS-CoV-2. CD8+ contracting clones occupied EMRA, while CD4+ ones occupied mainly CM and EM. Clones contracting day 15 to 85 were balanced CD4/CD8; later expanders leaned CD4+.

CDR3 length: 15 amino acids. V was cut by 5 bases and J by 3 bases, with 14 bases left in between. The chain carries TRBV12-3 or TRBV12-4 and TRBJ2-1; tentatively, D is TRBD2 (5 bases). This receptor was obtained from a man between 18 and 29 years old who had mild COVID-19 (a few samples of this study predate the infection). Cell type and time point are not known. The sequenced sample was PBMCs or a T cell subset sorted from them (not recorded which). In nucleotides, the CDR3 is TGTGCCAGCAGTGCGGTAGCGCAACACTACAATGAGCAGTTCTTC. This sequence encodes CASSAVAQHYNEQFF.